This passage covers 7 T cell receptor beta chains from one sample sequenced in a study of CD8 T cells in Susac syndrome. 0.5 to 1 ug RNA was reverse transcribed with random hexamers. One entry per CDR3 protein results from TCRdb running MiXCR on the immunoSEQ multiplex PCR reads. This sample has some 180,000 distinct CDR3 sequences, with about 95% found just once. Sequenced material: CD4+ T cells from PBMCs. These TCRs come from a human donor in good health.

This sequence joins TRBV27 and TRBJ1-3; maybe TRBD1 (6 bases). CDR3 length: 14 amino acids. V shed 3 bases and J shed 0 bases, with 6 bases lying between them. Germline CDR1 reads MNHEY; CDR2 reads SMNVEV (reference sequence). Here the CDR3 reads CASSLDSSGNTIYF. CDR3 DNA sequence: TGTGCCAGCAGTTTGGACAGCTCTGGAAACACCATATATTTT.

The V call is TRBV29-1, the J call TRBJ2-7; tentatively, D is TRBD1 (7 bases). The V end lost 3 bases, the J end lost 0 bases, and 12 bases lay between the germline ends. Germline V gene lookup returns CDR1 SQVTM and CDR2 ANQGSEA. The CDR3 length is 14 residues. For the CDR3, the DNA is TGCAGCGTTGAGGAGGGGGCAGGCTCCTACGAGCAGTACTTC. Amino acid sequence: CSVEEGAGSYEQYF.

The chain employs TRBV6-5 and TRBJ2-3; 10 bases match TRBD2. V trimming: 4 bases; J trimming: 6 bases; junction bases outside the gene matches: 10. Per the germline V gene, CDR1 is MNHEY and CDR2 is SVGAGI. The CDR3 is made up of 16 amino acids. CDR3 DNA: TGTGCCAGCAGTTCTCATACAGCGGGAGGGGCGGATACGCAGTATTTT. Translation gives CASSSHTAGGADTQYF.

This chain uses TRBV20-1 with TRBJ2-2; D possibly matches TRBD1 or TRBD2 (6 bases each). V lost 2 bases to trimming and J lost 5 bases, with 21 bases between them. This CDR3 region has 17 residues. Per germline, CDR1 DFQATT and CDR2 SNEGSKA (reference sequence). The CDR3 loop reads CSARPPTGAVVTGELFF. The CDR3 nucleotides are TGCAGTGCTAGACCCCCCACGGGGGCTGTGGTGACCGGGGAGCTGTTTTTT.

The rearrangement uses TRBV27 and TRBJ2-7; 13 bases map to TRBD2. The V segment lost 5 bases and the J segment 4 bases; nucleotides outside the gene matches: 2. This CDR3 has 14 residues. The V gene's germline CDR1 is MNHEY and CDR2 SMNVEV (reference sequence). CDR3 protein: CASSVLAGGYEQYF. DNA for the CDR3: TGTGCCAGCAGTGTACTAGCGGGAGGGTACGAGCAGTACTTC.

This chain joins TRBV23-1 and TRBJ2-7, with D maybe TRBD1 (5 bases). TRBV23-1 carries the ORF label, with uncertain function. V shed 0 bases and J shed 0 bases, with 12 bases lying between them. The CDR3 is 16 amino acids. Here the CDR3 DNA reads TGCGCCAGCAGTCAATCGAATGCAGGGATCTCCTACGAGCAGTACTTC. Residues: CASSQSNAGISYEQYF.

V and J are TRBV7-2 and TRBJ2-2; a weak D match, TRBD2 (5 bases). The germline CDR1 and CDR2 sequences are SGHTA and FQGNSA. The V gene lost 1 base and the J gene lost 1 base, with 10 bases spanning the gap. The length of the CDR3 is 16 residues. The CDR3 loop reads CASSLDSDMNTGELFF. The CDR3 coding sequence is TGTGCCAGCAGCTTAGATAGCGACATGAACACCGGGGAGCTGTTTTTT.